Sequencing of this T cell receptor (beta chain) was carried out in a study of blood T cells in healthy people across ages. Notes on the study in general: PBMC samples, being unsorted, prevented any conclusive comparison of naive and antigen-experienced cells. Across the age range, TCR beta diversity per million T cells fell in a roughly linear way.

A J-beta primer mix and a sample-barcoded 5' primer were used in a second PCR of roughly 7 to 12 cycles. Every sample produced at least 3 million CDR3-containing paired-end reads. MiXCR, run by TCRdb on the 5' RACE reads, gives a single entry per CDR3 protein. The profile shows some 1.4 million distinct CDR3 sequences, 42% of them singletons. This clonotype was detected a few times. Its antigen is not identified. Isolation yielded PBMCs, at least 6.5 million per sample, in every case. Germline V lookup: CDR1 DFQATT, CDR2 SNEGSKA (reference sequence). The CDR3 has 15 residues. The V and J ends lost 8 bases and 0 bases, in that order; junction bases with no gene match: 9.

Sequences were obtained from blood. V is TRBV20-1 and J is TRBJ2-1; TRBD2 matches at 8 bases. The clonotype originates from a woman between 18 and 30 years old in good health. CDR3 protein: CSTRLSGSSYNEQFF. The CDR3 DNA reads as TGCAGTACCCGCCTCAGCGGGAGCTCCTACAATGAGCAGTTCTTC.